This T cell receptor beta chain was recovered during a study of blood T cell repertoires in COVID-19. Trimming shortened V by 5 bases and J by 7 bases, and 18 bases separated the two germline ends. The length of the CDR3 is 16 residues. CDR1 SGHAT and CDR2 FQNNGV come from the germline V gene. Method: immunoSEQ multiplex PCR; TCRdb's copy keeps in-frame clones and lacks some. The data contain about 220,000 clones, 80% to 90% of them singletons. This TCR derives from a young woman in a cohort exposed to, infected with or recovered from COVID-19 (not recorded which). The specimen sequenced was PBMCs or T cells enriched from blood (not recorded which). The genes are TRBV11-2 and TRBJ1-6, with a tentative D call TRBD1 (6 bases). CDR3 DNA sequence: TGTGCCAGCAGCGCTAGCCCGACAGGACCAAATTCACCCCTCCACTTT. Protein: CASSASPTGPNSPLHF.